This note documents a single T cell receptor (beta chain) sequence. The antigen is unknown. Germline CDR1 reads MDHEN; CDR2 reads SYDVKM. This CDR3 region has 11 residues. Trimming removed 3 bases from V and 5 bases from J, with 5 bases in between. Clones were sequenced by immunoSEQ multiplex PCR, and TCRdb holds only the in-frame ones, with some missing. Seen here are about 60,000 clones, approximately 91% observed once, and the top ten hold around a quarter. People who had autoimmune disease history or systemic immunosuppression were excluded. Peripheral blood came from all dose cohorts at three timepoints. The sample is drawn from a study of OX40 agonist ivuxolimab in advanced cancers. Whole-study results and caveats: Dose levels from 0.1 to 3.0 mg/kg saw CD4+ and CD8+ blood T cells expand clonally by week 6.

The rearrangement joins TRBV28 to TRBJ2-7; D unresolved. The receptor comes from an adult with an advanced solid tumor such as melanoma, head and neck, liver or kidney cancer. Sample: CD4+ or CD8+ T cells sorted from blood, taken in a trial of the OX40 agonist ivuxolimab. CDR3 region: CASSLVNEQYF. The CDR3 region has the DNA TGTGCCAGCAGTTTGGTAAACGAGCAGTACTTC.